This T cell receptor beta chain was recovered during a study of cytomegalovirus exposure and HLA in healthy donors (dated by TCRdb to about 2017). With respect to the entire study: An earlier analysis of around 600 of the donors reported about 290 Gb of sequence data and some 100 million unique TCR beta sequences from about 179 million T cells. Besides the first cohort of roughly 660 subjects, a separate validation cohort made up of about 120 different subjects was used. A later analysis re-examined previously published TCR beta repertoires from around 670 donors and added high-resolution HLA genotyping to investigate patterns of TCR occurrence. Four to six DR-DQ haplotypes were handled as single units for association and clustering, since linkage in the cohort was strong. The number of donors typed differed by locus, with roughly 629-640 for A, B, C, DRB1 and DQB1, more than 500 for DQA1, about 610 for DPA1, and around 430 for DPB1. The T cell repertoires of under 700 subjects were profiled by immunosequencing and related to cytomegalovirus serostatus. Rather than drawing on any new phenotypic data, the later analysis identified candidate immune exposures from TCR beta sequences and the way those sequences occurred across donors. The study aimed to test whether signatures of past pathogen exposure could be identified by cataloging public T cell receptors. Among the roughly 400 genotyped donors, under 90% belonged to the genetic ancestry cluster associated with self-reported Caucasian donors. To decide whether each TCR beta V gene segment behaved as functional or pseudogenic, an earlier analysis of approximately 620 of the donors relied on high-throughput TCR beta sequencing. Both class I and class II loci were covered by HLA typing, at four-digit resolution. All discovery cohort repertoires had been generated on a single sequencing platform. Around 320 gigabases of sequencing data and 70 million to 85 million unique TCR sequences were included in an early release covering roughly 600 HLA-typed donors. A later genetic analysis used genome-wide SNP genotypes for about three fifths of the 666 donors, treating that subset as a discovery cohort. To predict cytomegalovirus infection status, the study combined high-throughput TCR immunosequencing, statistical association of individual TCRs with disease status, and machine learning. Alongside the repertoire data, information on donor age, sex, ethnicity and CMV serostatus was compiled. On average, approximately 250,000 unique TCR beta nucleotide sequences were sequenced per donor among several hundred genotyped donors of the cohort, with about 19% of those sequences being non-productive.

Worth noting for this clone: Its cognate antigen has yet to be identified. No much larger clone is present one base from it, and per-base qualities are unavailable.

What the authors observed across the whole study: According to a later analysis, parvovirus B19, influenza, CMV and Epstein-Barr virus appeared linked to several top co-occurrence clusters. When HLA alleles, especially DR and DQ, strongly co-occurred, TCR associations were difficult to assign to individual alleles. Presence/absence analyses assumed roughly uniform sequencing depth across donors, an assumption that may not hold. In a later analysis, most CMV-associated TCR beta chains were found to appear HLA-restricted, with HLA associations seemingly driven largely by CMV exposure. In vitro tests confirmed that a few of the cytomegalovirus-associated TCR beta chains recognize cytomegalovirus antigens. Only TCR beta chains were sequenced in this cohort, and the absence of alpha or paired-chain data limited detectable features. In a later analysis, 15,000 to 20,000 TCR beta sequences were associated with specific HLA alleles at a false discovery rate of 0.05. In a later analysis, HLA-associated TCR beta chains were found to be more clonally expanded and to have lower generation probabilities than equally common non-associated chains. Correlated functional status among segregating V segments might be attributable to linkage disequilibrium, but an unknown experimental factor could not be ruled out. A further reported finding was that TCR beta sequences accurately predicted the HLA-A and HLA-B alleles for most subjects in the first cohort. In a later genetic analysis, a missense DCLRE1C variant was associated with V-gene and J-gene trimming of TCR beta chains, and the association was replicated in an independent cohort. In an earlier analysis of about 540 of the donors, most TCR beta V segments were observed in productive rearrangements about 87% or about 30% of the time, broadly matching IMGT annotations. A group of highly shared sequence variants was considered likely to be a technical artifact of the sequencing pipeline. Because HLA typing was unavailable for some donors at each locus, only the typed subset was used in association tests. The earlier analysis of about 600 of the donors excluded 15 to 20 rarely observed V segments, including chromosome 9 orphons, because counts were too low. Across donors, most TCR sequences were observed very rarely, whereas some public TCRs were present in many individuals. In a later genetic analysis, fewer N-insertions in productive TCRs were reported among donors in an Asian-associated ancestry cluster than the approximately 710-donor mean. It was suggested by the authors that the approach could potentially be generalized to other disease states and immunological phenotypes. For the cohort, immune exposure information was limited to CMV serostatus. The study listed 164 TCR beta chains as associated with cytomegalovirus. The classifier was reported to diagnose cytomegalovirus status with high specificity and sensitivity in both the original cohort and the validation cohort. In a later analysis, TCR association rates were found to vary across HLA loci, with the most associated TCRs seen for DRB1 alleles and the fewest for HLA-C alleles.

The cohort was made up of 666 healthy bone marrow donors. Cohort members were all nominally healthy when sampled, although unrecorded immune exposures were likely present. The donor tested CMV seronegative, placing the donor among the 350 to 400 seronegative members of the cohort. Every donor gave a peripheral blood sample, and the peripheral blood mononuclear cells from that sample were used for TCR beta sequencing. Genomic DNA was extracted from the blood cell samples with the Qiagen DNeasy Blood Extraction Kit. Receptors were amplified or captured by the immunoSEQ multiplex PCR assay. For the multiplex PCR, a mixture combining 60 forward primers for TCR Vbeta segments and 13 reverse primers for TCR Jbeta segments was used. A multiplex PCR assay on genomic DNA amplified the CDR3 region of rearranged TCR beta genes. The amplified TCR beta libraries were sequenced on the Illumina HiSeq System as 87-base-pair reads. Processing in the source paper ran as follows. In a later analysis, about 80 million unique TCR beta chains were counted across the roughly 610 repertoires, and approximately 11 million of these chains were shared by at least two donors. A nearest-neighbor algorithm error-corrected the raw reads and collapsed the reads into unique sequences, merging closely related sequences to remove PCR and sequencing errors. Alignment of CDR3 sequences to IMGT reference sequences was used to assign V, D and J gene segments. For a sequence to be retained, a match of at least six nucleotides to both a V gene segment and a J gene segment was required. Rearrangements were called productive when the CDR3 lacked stop codons and stayed in frame with V and J; all others were non-productive. Following IMGT convention, CDR3 was defined as the stretch from the second conserved V-encoded cysteine to the conserved J-encoded phenylalanine. The earlier analysis of 500 to 750 of the donors excluded any sequence lacking an unambiguous match to a single V gene segment. An earlier analysis of 587 of the donors classified V segments as functional when productive rearrangements were above 56.7% and as segregating when the standard deviation between donors was above 5%. A statistical classification framework was developed to diagnose cytomegalovirus status using the catalog of TCR beta chain sequences. A later analysis assigned V and J genes by comparing TCR nucleotide sequences with IMGT/GENE-DB human TR gene sequences. Using the TCRdist pipeline, a later analysis assigned CDR3 sequences along with most-parsimonious VDJ recombination scenarios. In a later analysis, each TCR beta chain was defined by its CDR3 amino acid sequence together with its V-gene family, and reads without a unique V-gene family were excluded. A later analysis removed several hundred highly shared, low-generation-probability nucleotide sequences to deal with suspected cross-contamination and a sequencing artifact. A later analysis calculated a clonal expansion index for each public chain from normalized within-repertoire ranks of inferred template counts. A later analysis computed generation probabilities with a VDJ recombination model fitted to out-of-frame rearrangements, and checked the results against IGoR. A later analysis scored TCR-TCR, TCR-HLA and TCR-CMV co-occurrence with hypergeometric tests, applying a repertoire-size bias correction to TCR pairs. To estimate false discovery rates, a later analysis permuted the HLA or CMV assignments 20 times. In a later analysis, co-occurring TCRs were grouped using DBSCAN, with TCRdist sequence similarity added in when clustering inside HLA-allele-positive subsets. Co-occurrence clustering excluded repertoires with fewer than 30,000 or more than 120,000 public chains, plus five with anomalous nucleotide sharing. TCRdb provides this immuneACCESS table in a form limited to in-frame rearrangements. Some clones are lacking; in checked studies, under half of them reflect an unresolved V gene, and why the rest are absent is not known. V and J calls and clone size are those listed in that table; D and trimming were worked out from the DNA. The sample records roughly 150,000 clones, about 72% of which are singletons. The ten top clones hold less than 5% of the sample.

The sample was PBMCs. The receptor was isolated from a man between 60 and 75 years old in good health and CMV-seronegative.

CDR3 loop: CASSRDRGPTEAFF. The sequenced DNA: TGTGCCAGCAGTAGGGACAGGGGACCCACTGAAGCTTTCTTT. The sequence is built from TRBV28 and TRBJ1-1, and 10 junction bases match TRBD1. The germline V gene encodes CDR1 MDHEN and CDR2 SYDVKM. CDR3 length: 14 amino acids, cysteine to phenylalanine. Only the CDR3 DNA is retained, 42 bases long and in frame from the first base. Trimming leaves V shorter by 5 bases and J shorter by 4 bases, with the junction holding 4 bases beyond the gene matches.